This T cell receptor (beta chain) comes out of a study of blood T cells in healthy people across ages. About this clonotype: Its antigen is not known.

Broader study findings: Fewer expanded clones and more diversity marked long-lived versus aged donors. Roughly linear declines in TCR beta diversity per million T cells occurred with age. Because donor CMV status was unknown, expanded clonotype changes were possibly confounded.

The extraction recovered at least 5.5 micrograms of total RNA per sample. With a J-beta primer mix and a sample-barcoded 5' primer, a second PCR ran about 7 to 11 cycles. TCRdb called the 5' RACE reads again in MiXCR, with one record for every CDR3 protein. The data hold about 750,000 distinct CDR3 sequences, with less than 70% observed a single time. Sequenced: blood. The source of this sequence is a man older than 75 in good health.

The CDR3 is CSAGAGNGYTF. CDR3 nucleotides: TGCAGCGCGGGGGCAGGGAATGGCTACACCTTC. The chain employs TRBV29-1 and TRBJ1-2; a possible D gene is TRBD1 (6 bases). V lost 7 bases to trimming and J lost 6 bases, with 12 bases between them. The germline CDR1 and CDR2 sequences are SQVTM and ANQGSEA. The length of the CDR3 is 11 residues.